This TCR beta chain derives from a study of CD8+ T cells in alopecia areata. Overall study context: Tofacitinib was taken orally by treated patients, and the dose was 5 to 10 mg twice daily. Study conclusions and caveats: Tofacitinib significantly decreased scalp clonality and expanded CD8+ clones among top 100. While patients received tofacitinib, many expanded lesional clones remained present in scalp and blood.

RNA extraction and reverse transcription yielded cDNA as sequencing template. Assay: immunoSEQ multiplex PCR; the TCRdb copy retains only in-frame clones and omits some. Of approximately 280,000 clones listed, 58% are singletons. Indicated treatment: oral pan-JAK inhibitor, 5-10 mg twice daily. This CDR3 region has 14 residues. From germline, CDR1 is MGHRA and CDR2 YSYEKL. Trimming removed 1 base from V and 5 bases from J, with 12 bases in between. With respect to this clone: Its antigen remains unidentified.

The source is a human donor with alopecia areata. This chain connects TRBV4-1 to TRBJ2-7; D may correspond to TRBD1 or TRBD2 (5 bases each). The input for sequencing was CD4+ T cells sorted from blood, taken at week 24, from a patient treated with tofacitinib. The CDR3 DNA is TGCGCCAGCAGCCAAGTGGGGGTCCGGGACGAGCAGTACTTC. Translation gives CASSQVGVRDEQYF.